Listed below are T cell receptor beta chains from one sample, sequenced in a study of blood T cell repertoires in COVID-19. The table came from immunoSEQ multiplex PCR; TCRdb's copy has only in-frame clones and leaves some out. The sample shows 250,000 to 300,000 clones, 89% of them seen only once. Specimen: peripheral blood. Source of these receptors: a man aged 45-60 years with acute or convalescent COVID-19. CDR3s include the opening cysteine and the closing phenylalanine or tryptophan. D genes are given only for firm matches. Size is omitted from some rows. Given values are once, few, many or a class for expanded clones.

D | J | size | V | DNA | CDR3
TRBD1 | TRBJ1-2 | - | TRBV15 | TGTGCCACCAGCAGAGGGGACAGGGCAAACGGCTACACCTTC | CATSRGDRANGYTF
- | TRBJ1-2 | - | TRBV19 | TGTGCCAGTAGTAAGGCAGGGTCCTATGGCTACACCTTC | CASSKAGSYGYTF
- | TRBJ1-2 | - | TRBV27 | TGTGCCAGCAGTTTAGGGGGGGGCTATGGCTACACCTTC | CASSLGGGYGYTF
- | TRBJ2-5 | - | TRBV19 | TGTGCCAGTAGCGGGCGCCAGGGCCCTCGGGAGACCCAGTACTTC | CASSGRQGPRETQYF
- | TRBJ1-1 | - | TRBV5-1 | TGCGCCAGCAGCTTCAGGGGAGTAGGAAACACTGAAGCTTTCTTT | CASSFRGVGNTEAFF
TRBD1 | TRBJ1-5 | - | TRBV18 | TGTGCCAGCTCACCCGACAGGGGGATCGATCAGCCCCAGCATTTT | CASSPDRGIDQPQHF
TRBD1 | TRBJ2-7 | - | TRBV19 | TGTGCCAGTAGTGTACCCGGGACAGGGTCCTACGAGCAGTACTTC | CASSVPGTGSYEQYF
- | TRBJ1-2 | - | TRBV2 | TGTGCCAGCAGTGAACTGGGGCTCACGTATGGCTACACCTTC | CASSELGLTYGYTF
- | TRBJ1-2 | - | TRBV11-2 | TGTGCCAGCAGCTCCGGACAGAACTATGGCTACACCTTC | CASSSGQNYGYTF
- | TRBJ1-2 | - | TRBV10-3 | TGTGCCATCAGTGAGTCGACGGGGTTTCTAGGCTACACCTTC | CAISESTGFLGYTF
- | TRBJ1-3 | - | TRBV16 | TGTGCCAGCAGCCACACCGTGGGGGGTTCTGGAAACACCATATATTTT | CASSHTVGGSGNTIYF
- | TRBJ1-1 | once | TRBV19 | TGTGCCAGTAGGTATTCGTACACAGTGAACACTGAAGCTTTCTTT | CASRYSYTVNTEAFF
- | TRBJ1-1 | - | TRBV4-1 | TGCGCCAGCAGCCAAGCAGGGACTGAAGCTTTCTTT | CASSQAGTEAFF
- | TRBJ2-2 | - | TRBV12-5 | TGTGCTAGTGGTTTACCCTCGACACTCCCAGACGGGGAGCTGTTTTTT | CASGLPSTLPDGELFF
- | TRBJ1-2 | - | TRBV19 | TGTGCCACCTCGGGGGGGAACCTGTATGGCTACACCTTC | CATSGGNLYGYTF
- | TRBJ1-1 | - | TRBV7-3 | TGTGCCAGCAGCTCAGGGCGGGGGACTGAAGCTTTCTTT | CASSSGRGTEAFF
- | TRBJ2-7 | - | TRBV4-1 | TGCGCCAGCAGCCAAGATCGGGTATCCATCGACGAGCAGTACTTC | CASSQDRVSIDEQYF
- | TRBJ2-3 | - | TRBV7-6 | TGTGCCAGCAGCTTAGGCCAGGGTTTCCAAGGAACAGATACGCAGTATTTT | CASSLGQGFQGTDTQYF
TRBD1 | TRBJ1-1 | - | TRBV5-4 | TGTGCCAGCAGCACGGGACAGGGGATGAACACTGAAGCTTTCTTT | CASSTGQGMNTEAFF
- | TRBJ2-7 | once | TRBV11-2 | TGTGCCAGCAGCCTCCAGACAGGCGGCGAGCAGTACTTC | CASSLQTGGEQYF
TRBD1 | TRBJ2-3 | - | TRBV13 | TGTGCCAGCAGCCGCCGGACAGGGGCCGATACGCAGTATTTT | CASSRRTGADTQYF
- | TRBJ1-5 | - | TRBV12-3/TRBV12-4 | TGTGCCAGCTCTATGGGGCCAAATCAGCCCCAGCATTTT | CASSMGPNQPQHF
TRBD2 | TRBJ2-5 | - | TRBV5-1 | TGCGCCAGCAGCTTGGATCCTAGCGGGGGGCCGGTTTACTTC | CASSLDPSGGPVYF
- | TRBJ2-5 | - | TRBV27 | TGTGCCAGCAGTTTTCGCCGGACAGCCGGGGTAGGCCAGTACTTC | CASSFRRTAGVGQYF
TRBD1 | TRBJ1-6 | - | TRBV2 | TGTGCCAGCAGATTCCAGACAGGGGCAGGGGGAAATTCACCCCTCCACTTT | CASRFQTGAGGNSPLHF
- | TRBJ2-5 | - | TRBV12-3/TRBV12-4 | TGTGCCAGCAGCCCCGGCGGGGTACCCCAGTACTTC | CASSPGGVPQYF
TRBD1 | TRBJ1-1 | - | TRBV2 | TGTGCCAGCAGCTCAGCCGGGACAGACACTGAAGCTTTCTTT | CASSSAGTDTEAFF